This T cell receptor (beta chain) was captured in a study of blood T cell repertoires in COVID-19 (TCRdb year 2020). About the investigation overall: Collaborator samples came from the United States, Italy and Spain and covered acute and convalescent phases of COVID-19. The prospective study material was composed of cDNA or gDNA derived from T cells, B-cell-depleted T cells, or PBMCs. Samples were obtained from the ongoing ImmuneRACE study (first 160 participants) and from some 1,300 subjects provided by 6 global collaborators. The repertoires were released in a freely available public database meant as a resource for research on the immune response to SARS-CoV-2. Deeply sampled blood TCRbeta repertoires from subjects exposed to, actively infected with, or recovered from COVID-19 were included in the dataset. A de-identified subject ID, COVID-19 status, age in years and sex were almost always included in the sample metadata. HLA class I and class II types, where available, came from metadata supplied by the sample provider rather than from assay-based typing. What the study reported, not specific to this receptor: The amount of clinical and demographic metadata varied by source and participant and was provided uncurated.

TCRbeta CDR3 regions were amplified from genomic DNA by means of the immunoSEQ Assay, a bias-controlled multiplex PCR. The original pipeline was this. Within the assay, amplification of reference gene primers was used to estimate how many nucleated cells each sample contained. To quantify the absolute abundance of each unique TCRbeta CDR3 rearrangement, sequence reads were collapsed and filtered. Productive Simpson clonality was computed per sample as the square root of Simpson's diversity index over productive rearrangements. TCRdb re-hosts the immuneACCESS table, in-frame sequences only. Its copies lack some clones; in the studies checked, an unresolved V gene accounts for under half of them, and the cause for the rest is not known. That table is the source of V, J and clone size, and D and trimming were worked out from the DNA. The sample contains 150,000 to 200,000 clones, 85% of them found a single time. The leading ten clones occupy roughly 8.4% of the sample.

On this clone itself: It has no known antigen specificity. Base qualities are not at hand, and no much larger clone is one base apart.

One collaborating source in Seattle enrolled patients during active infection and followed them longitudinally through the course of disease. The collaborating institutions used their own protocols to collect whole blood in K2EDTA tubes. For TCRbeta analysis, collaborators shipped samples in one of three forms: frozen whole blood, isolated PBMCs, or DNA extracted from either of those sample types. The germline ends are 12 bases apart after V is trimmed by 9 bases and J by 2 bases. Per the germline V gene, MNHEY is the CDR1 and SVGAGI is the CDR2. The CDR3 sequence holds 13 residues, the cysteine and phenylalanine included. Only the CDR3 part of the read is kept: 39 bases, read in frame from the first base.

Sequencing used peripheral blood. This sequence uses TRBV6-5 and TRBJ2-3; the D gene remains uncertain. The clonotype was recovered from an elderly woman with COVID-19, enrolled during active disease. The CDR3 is CASRLDPTDTQYF. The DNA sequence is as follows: TGTGCCAGTCGACTGGATCCCACAGATACGCAGTATTTT.